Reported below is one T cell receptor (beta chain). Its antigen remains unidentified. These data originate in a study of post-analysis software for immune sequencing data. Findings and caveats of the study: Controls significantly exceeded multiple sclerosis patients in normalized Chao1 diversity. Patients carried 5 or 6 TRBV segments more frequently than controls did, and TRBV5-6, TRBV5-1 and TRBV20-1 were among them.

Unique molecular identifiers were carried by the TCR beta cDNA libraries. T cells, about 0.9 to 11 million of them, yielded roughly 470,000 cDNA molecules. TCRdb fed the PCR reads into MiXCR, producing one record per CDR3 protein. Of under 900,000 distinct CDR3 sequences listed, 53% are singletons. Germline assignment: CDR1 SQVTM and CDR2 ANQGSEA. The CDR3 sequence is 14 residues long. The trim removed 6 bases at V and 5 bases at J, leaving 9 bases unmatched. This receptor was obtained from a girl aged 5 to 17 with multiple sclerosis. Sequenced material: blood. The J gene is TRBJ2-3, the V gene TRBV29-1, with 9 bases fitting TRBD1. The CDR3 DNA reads TGCAGCGTCTACGAACCGGGACAGGGAGATACGCAGTATTTT. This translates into CSVYEPGQGDTQYF.